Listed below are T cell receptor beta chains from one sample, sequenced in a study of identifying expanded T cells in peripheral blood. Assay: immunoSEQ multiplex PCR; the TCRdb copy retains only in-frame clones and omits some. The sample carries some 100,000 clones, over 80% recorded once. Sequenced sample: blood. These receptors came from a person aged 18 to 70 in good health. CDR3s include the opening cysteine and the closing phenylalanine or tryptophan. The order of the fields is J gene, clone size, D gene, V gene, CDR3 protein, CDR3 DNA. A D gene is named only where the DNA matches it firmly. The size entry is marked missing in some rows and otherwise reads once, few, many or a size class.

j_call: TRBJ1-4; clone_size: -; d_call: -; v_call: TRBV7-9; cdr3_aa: CASSLLTGEHEKLFF; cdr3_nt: TGTGCCAGCAGCTTATTGACAGGTGAACATGAAAAACTGTTTTTT
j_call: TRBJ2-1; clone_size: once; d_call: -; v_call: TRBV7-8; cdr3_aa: CASSPRWDSYNEQFF; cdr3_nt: TGTGCCAGCAGCCCGAGGTGGGACTCCTACAATGAGCAGTTCTTC
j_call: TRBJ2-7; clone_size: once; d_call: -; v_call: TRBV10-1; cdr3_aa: CASSESGRTYEQYF; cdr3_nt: TGCGCCAGCAGTGAGTCTGGCAGGACCTACGAGCAGTACTTC
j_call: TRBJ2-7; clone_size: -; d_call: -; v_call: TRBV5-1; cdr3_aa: CASSLEIPGTVSYEQYF; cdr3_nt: TGCGCCAGCAGCTTGGAAATACCCGGGACGGTCTCCTACGAGCAGTACTTC
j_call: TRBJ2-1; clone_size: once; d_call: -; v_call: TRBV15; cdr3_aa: CATSRDRGPGNEQFF; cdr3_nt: TGTGCCACCAGCAGAGACCGGGGCCCGGGGAATGAGCAGTTCTTC
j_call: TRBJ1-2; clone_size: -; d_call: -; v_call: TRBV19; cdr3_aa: CASSPGGGYGYTF; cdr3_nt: TGTGCCAGTAGTCCCGGGGGTGGCTATGGCTACACCTTC
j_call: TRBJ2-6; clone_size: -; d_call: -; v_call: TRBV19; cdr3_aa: CASSNPSVGANVLTF; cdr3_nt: TGTGCCAGTAGTAACCCCTCGGTTGGGGCCAACGTCCTGACTTTC
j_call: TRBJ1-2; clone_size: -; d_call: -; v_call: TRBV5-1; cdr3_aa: CASSLEGDHGYTF; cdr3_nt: TGCGCCAGCAGCTTGGAAGGAGACCATGGCTACACCTTC
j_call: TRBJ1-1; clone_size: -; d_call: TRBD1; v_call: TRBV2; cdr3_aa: CASSDYFGTGGMTEAFF; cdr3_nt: TGTGCCAGCAGTGACTATTTCGGGACAGGGGGCATGACTGAAGCTTTCTTT
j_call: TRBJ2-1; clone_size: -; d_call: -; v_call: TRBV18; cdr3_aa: CASSPKGGRFF; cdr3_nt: TGTGCCAGCTCACCTAAGGGGGGGCGGTTCTTC